This TCR beta chain emerged from a study of response to subunit inactivated influenza vaccine. This clonotype was counted ten times or more. Its specificity is not known. Study results and caveats: The authors put forward the suggestion that each seasonal influenza vaccination may bring in only a limited number of new T cells.

TCRdb called the RT-PCR reads again in MiXCR, with one record for every CDR3 protein. The top ten hold about an eighth of the sample, which has 430,000 or so distinct CDR3 sequences, around 9.9% seen once. V gave up 6 bases and J gave up 3 bases, with 9 bases separating them. This CDR3 has 13 residues. Germline V lookup: CDR1 KGHSH, CDR2 LQKENI. This specimen consisted of PBMCs from blood, obtained 40 to 50 days after vaccination. The rearrangement joins TRBV18 to TRBJ2-1; D gene uncertain. This receptor was identified in a man aged 50 to 60 who received an inactivated influenza vaccine. CDR3 region: CASSDGRYNEQFF. As DNA, the CDR3 is TGTGCCAGCTCGGACGGACGCTACAATGAGCAGTTCTTC.